What follows is one TCR beta chain and its context. Its antigen is unknown. At one boundary the junction diverges from the germline segment, which might be a read error. CDR1 LNHDA and CDR2 SQIVND were looked up in the germline V gene (reference sequence). The CDR3 holds 15 amino acids from the cysteine to the phenylalanine. This entry keeps only the CDR3 DNA: 45 bases, framed from base 1. Samples from volunteer blood donors who had recovered from COVID-19 were contributed by a second Seattle source. Whole blood was collected in K2EDTA tubes by collaborating institutions according to the institutions' own protocols. Collaborator samples were shipped for TCRbeta analysis as frozen whole blood, isolated PBMCs, or DNA extracted from either sample type. TCRbeta CDR3 regions were amplified from genomic DNA using the immunoSEQ Assay, a bias-controlled multiplex PCR. Per the source publication's procedure: The number of nucleated cells in each sample was estimated from the amplification of reference gene primers within the assay. To quantify the absolute abundance of each unique TCRbeta CDR3 rearrangement, sequence reads were collapsed and filtered. For each sample, productive Simpson clonality was calculated as the square root of Simpson's diversity index over productive rearrangements. TCRdb carries this immuneACCESS record with in-frame sequences only. Its versions omit some clonotypes, under half of them owing to an unresolved V gene in the studies checked, with the rest unexplained. D and trimming were read from the DNA, whereas the V and J calls and clone size are those reported in that table. A total of some 200,000 clones appear in this sample, roughly 87% of them only once. More than 10% of the sample is in the top ten clones.

The data were obtained in a study of blood T cell repertoires in COVID-19 (TCRdb year 2020). The study in broad terms: Samples covering the acute and convalescent phases of COVID-19 were provided by collaborators in the United States, Italy and Spain. The material from the prospective study consisted of cDNA or gDNA derived from T cells, B-cell-depleted T cells, or PBMCs. Deeply sampled blood TCRbeta repertoires from subjects exposed to, actively infected with, or recovered from COVID-19 were included in the dataset. The repertoires were released in a freely available public database intended as a resource for research on the immune response to SARS-CoV-2. Samples were obtained from the ongoing ImmuneRACE study (first 160 participants) and from approximately 1,200 subjects provided by 6 global collaborators. The sample metadata nearly always contained a de-identified subject ID, COVID-19 status, age in years and sex. HLA class I and class II types, where available, came from metadata supplied by the sample provider rather than from assay-based typing. What the authors observed across the whole study: How much clinical and demographic metadata was included differed by source and by participant, and the metadata was provided uncurated.

This clonotype was obtained from a woman aged 18-30 years who had recovered from COVID-19. Material: peripheral blood. This chain joins TRBV19 to TRBJ1-1; TRBD1 is possibly the D segment (5 matching bases). The CDR3 sequence is CASSIAGNSNSEAFF. The nucleotide sequence reads as follows: TGTGCCAGTAGTATTGCAGGGAACTCCAACAGTGAAGCTTTCTTT.